This is a list of T cell receptor beta chains from one sample in a study of cytomegalovirus exposure and HLA in healthy donors. Assay: immunoSEQ multiplex PCR; the TCRdb copy retains only in-frame clones and omits some. The sample consists of some 120,000 clones, roughly 87% of them appearing once. The specimen was PBMCs. The receptors come from a woman aged 18-29 years in good health and CMV-seronegative. Both conserved end residues are part of each CDR3.

j_gene	v_gene	CDR3aa
TRBJ1-3	TRBV2	CASRDRGLGNTIYF
TRBJ1-3	TRBV6-5	CASTSSASGNTIYF
TRBJ2-7	TRBV18	CASSLGTGAHEQYF
TRBJ2-1	TRBV7-2	CASSTEGRAHNEQFF
TRBJ2-1	TRBV7-6	CASSSPRDGRESRSYNEQFF
TRBJ1-1	TRBV10-3	CAISEEGATEAFF
TRBJ2-7	TRBV23-1	CASSQSGSGSYEQYF
TRBJ2-7	TRBV19	CASRTSGSSYEQYF
TRBJ2-6	TRBV27	CASQRGGSGANVLTF
TRBJ2-7	TRBV11-2	CASRDSEGSYEQYF
TRBJ1-2	TRBV6-6	CASCDRGGNGYTF
TRBJ1-2	TRBV2	CASRAGTDYGYTF
TRBJ1-4	TRBV6-5	CASSYQGANEKLFF
TRBJ2-1	TRBV28	CASSLTLDEQFF
TRBJ2-2	TRBV27	CASTLMIGAGLFF
TRBJ1-4	TRBV11-2	CASSLDRTTNEKLFF
TRBJ2-7	TRBV6-5	CASSYRAGGFGEQYF
TRBJ2-1	TRBV28	CASSFERDKPSPLQQFF
TRBJ1-2	TRBV5-1	CASSTGTGGGYTF
TRBJ1-5	TRBV7-9	CASSWGGGNQPQHF
TRBJ2-7	TRBV29-1	CSVAETGYYEQYF
TRBJ1-2	TRBV6-5	CASSYATGDPYGYTF
TRBJ2-2	TRBV14	CASSQDAAGAHTGELFF
TRBJ1-1	TRBV5-1	CASSFEGLGEAFF
TRBJ1-5	TRBV30	CAWSRDRTGGARQPQHF
TRBJ1-5	TRBV2	CASSALGDQPQHF
TRBJ1-2	TRBV29-1	CSVEASSRYGYTF
TRBJ1-1	TRBV6-5	CATQQGNTEAFF
TRBJ1-2	TRBV11-2	CASSLVGGPGYTF
TRBJ2-5	TRBV5-1	CASSTTGQQETQYF
TRBJ1-5	TRBV7-8	CASSGRVGNQPQHF
TRBJ1-6	TRBV7-2	CASSRFTGVGNSPLHF
TRBJ1-2	TRBV7-8	CASSSPKGRGYGYTF